The sequence of this T cell receptor (beta chain) was determined in a study of siplizumab effects on memory and regulatory T cells. TCR templates, about 10^5 per sample, were assayed. Generated by immunoSEQ multiplex PCR, the TCRdb table keeps only in-frame clones and is missing some. This table has about 110,000 clones, about 90% appearing once. This CDR3 comprises 16 residues. V shed 7 bases and J 7 bases; nucleotides not matched to a gene: 13. Of note for this clone: Its antigen is still unknown.

General study findings and limits: Greater diversity than memory cells seemed evident in naive T cells, which also appeared to be major alloresponse contributors.

Sample: Tregs sorted from blood. V and J are TRBV23-1 and TRBJ1-2; 12 bases agree with TRBD1. TRBV23-1 is an open reading frame, and its role is uncertain. The source of this sequence is a human donor in good health. CDR3 DNA sequence: TGCGCCAGCACCCTCAGAGGGGACAGGGGGCGAAGTGGCTACACCTTC. Its translation: CASTLRGDRGRSGYTF.